The 7 T cell receptor beta chains given below trace back to one sample, sequenced in a study of CD8+ T cells in alopecia areata. RNA extraction and reverse transcription yielded cDNA as sequencing template. The repertoire was sequenced with immunoSEQ multiplex PCR; TCRdb's copy has only in-frame clones and lacks some. The data contain some 99,000 clones, more than 55% of them singletons. Noted treatment: oral pan-JAK inhibitor, 5-10 mg twice daily. The material sequenced was CD8+ T cells sorted from blood, taken at week 4, from a patient treated with tofacitinib. Receptors were obtained from a human donor with alopecia areata.

V is TRBV4-1 and J is TRBJ1-5; no reliable D call. Looked up from germline, CDR1 is MGHRA and CDR2 is YSYEKL. There are 16 residues in the CDR3. With 4 bases removed from V and 2 bases from J, the gap between germline ends came to 15 bases. CDR3 sequence: CASSLEKGDGNQPQHF. In nucleotides, the CDR3 is TGCGCCAGCAGCCTCGAGAAGGGAGACGGCAATCAGCCCCAGCATTTT.

The chain has TRBV5-1 and TRBJ2-3, with 13 bases that match TRBD2. Germline V gives CDR1 SGHRS, CDR2 YFSETQ. The V segment lost 4 bases and the J segment 0 bases; nucleotides outside the gene matches: 5. The CDR3 is 17 amino acids. CDR3 in DNA: TGCGCCAGCAGCCCCGGGACTAGCGGGACCAGCACAGATACGCAGTATTTT. Its translation is CASSPGTSGTSTDTQYF.

The V gene is TRBV6-4, the J gene TRBJ1-2; D is perhaps TRBD1 (6 bases). Trimming stripped 3 bases from V and 7 bases from J, with 15 bases between. The CDR3 covers 14 residues. CDR1 and CDR2 (germline): MRHNA, SNTAGT. The CDR3 spells CASSESAGGPGYTF. The CDR3 nucleotides are TGTGCCAGCAGTGAGTCGGCCGGGGGCCCTGGCTACACCTTC.

V gene TRBV14 combines with J gene TRBJ1-5; TRBD1 agrees at 11 bases. With V trimmed by 4 bases and J by 4 bases, 3 bases remained unmatched. Germline assignment: CDR1 SGHDN and CDR2 FVKESK. This CDR3 has 15 amino acids. The CDR3 DNA follows: TGTGCCAGCAGCCGCGGACAGGGGGCTAATCAGCCCCAGCATTTT. Protein sequence: CASSRGQGANQPQHF.

V gene TRBV5-4 combines with J gene TRBJ2-1; possible D gene TRBD1, 6 bases. This CDR3 comprises 12 residues. Germline assignment: CDR1 SGHNT and CDR2 YYREEE (reference sequence). Trimming stripped 3 bases from V and 10 bases from J, with 11 bases between. The CDR3 sequence: CASSWTATEQFF. The CDR3 nucleotides read TGTGCCAGCAGCTGGACAGCTACCGAGCAGTTCTTC.

The CDR3 DNA sequence: TGTGCCTGGAGTGTACTGCGAGCAGCTGAAGCTTTCTTT. Translated, it gives CAWSVLRAAEAFF. V is TRBV30 and J is TRBJ1-1, with no clear D. This CDR3 is built from 13 residues. V lost 0 bases, J lost 6 bases, and 11 bases lay in between. Per the germline V gene, CDR1 is GTSNPN and CDR2 is SVGIG (reference sequence).

The J gene is TRBJ2-5, the V gene TRBV9; D gene uncertain. V lost 0 bases and J lost 5, with 11 bases in between. The germline CDR1 and CDR2 sequences are SGDLS and YYNGEE. This CDR3 spans 14 amino acids. The CDR3 is CASSVEVTRETQYF. The DNA of the CDR3 is TGTGCCAGCAGCGTAGAGGTGACGAGGGAGACCCAGTACTTC.